The next 15 T cell receptor beta chains were all read from a single sample in a study of blood T cells in healthy people across ages. Alongside a J-beta primer mix, a sample-barcoded 5' primer served in a second PCR lasting about 7 to 11 cycles. MiXCR was run by TCRdb on the 5' RACE reads, yielding one entry per CDR3 protein. The sample lists roughly 800,000 distinct CDR3 sequences, 50% to 65% occurring once. Sequenced: blood. All receptors derive from an elderly man in good health.

The V and J genes are TRBV6-2 or TRBV6-3 and TRBJ2-1; the match to TRBD2 covers 13 bases. The CDR3 totals 14 residues. Germline V lookup: CDR1 MNHEY, CDR2 SVGEGT. The V segment lost 7 bases and the J segment 7 bases; nucleotides outside the gene matches: 4. CDR3 DNA: TGTGCCAGCATAGGACTAGCGGGAGCAAATGAGCAGTTCTTC. This codes for CASIGLAGANEQFF.

The J gene is TRBJ2-7, the V gene TRBV21-1; the table's D call of TRBD2 was not tested on the DNA. TRBV21-1 is a known pseudogene. The CDR3 consists of 16 residues. CDR3 in DNA: TGTGCCAGAGATCCGGTTGGGGAGGGGGACTCCTACGAGCAGTACTTC. It is translated as CARDPVGEGDSYEQYF.

This clonotype was found many times. The chain has TRBV27 and TRBJ2-3, with 9 bases lining up with TRBD1. Germline-derived CDR1 and CDR2 are MNHEY and SMNVEV (reference sequence). CDR3 size: 13 residues. The V gene end was trimmed by 10 bases and the J gene end by 3 bases; junction bases not matched to a gene: 5. The DNA of the CDR3 is TGTGCCACGGGACAGGGAGTGACAGATACGCAGTATTTT. It is translated as CATGQGVTDTQYF.

The J gene is TRBJ2-4, the V gene TRBV11-3, with D unresolved. The assigned J gene may be wrong: the sequence end matches TRBJ2-7 better. The germline V gene encodes CDR1 SGHNT and CDR2 YENEEA. The CDR3 contains 14 residues. CDR3 sequence reads: CASSFSSSTSEQYF. The CDR3 DNA reads as TGTGCCAGCAGCTTTTCCAGTTCAACCTCCGAGCAGTACTTC.

This clonotype has a single count. At one end the junction does not follow the germline gene, possibly because of a read error. The chain has TRBV5-1 and TRBJ2-6; D tentatively fits TRBD1 or TRBD2 (5 bases each). Germline V gene data show CDR1 as SGHRS and CDR2 as YFSETQ. The CDR3 is 16 residues long. This CDR3 is CAGSLSRGAGANVLTF. DNA of the CDR3: TGCGCCGGCAGCTTGTCAAGAGGGGCCGGGGCCAACGTCCTGACTTTC.

This clonotype occurred a few times. V usage is TRBV6-5 and J usage is TRBJ2-4, with a weak D call TRBD2 (5 bases). The CDR3 is made up of 15 amino acids. CDR1 MNHEY and CDR2 SVGAGI come from the germline V gene. The ends were cut back, 6 bases at V and 0 bases at J, with 12 bases in the middle. The CDR3 is CASRSSGKAKNIQYF. DNA of the CDR3: TGTGCCAGCAGGTCGTCCGGGAAAGCCAAAAACATTCAGTACTTC.

The chain couples TRBV10-3 to TRBJ2-5; 8 bases line up with TRBD2. The J call may be faulty, since TRBJ2-7 better matches the DNA end. CDR1 is ENHRY and CDR2 is SYGVKD in the germline V gene. The CDR3 is made up of 14 amino acids. CDR3 nucleotide sequence: TGTGCCATCAGTGAAACTAGCGGCCGCTACGAGCAGTACTTC. This translates into CAISETSGRYEQYF.

The chain combines TRBV20-1 with TRBJ2-1, with D possibly TRBD1 on 5 matching bases. The CDR3 runs to 13 residues. CDR1 DFQATT and CDR2 SNEGSKA come from the germline V gene (reference sequence). V gave up 1 base and J gave up 7 bases, with 11 bases separating them. This CDR3 reads CSARVPGRNEQFF. CDR3 nucleotide sequence: TGCAGTGCTAGAGTCCCAGGGCGGAATGAGCAGTTCTTC.

This clonotype was counted a few times. CDR3 sequence: CASSEVPGTDPYGYTF. The DNA for the CDR3 is TGTGCCAGCAGTGAAGTCCCCGGGACAGATCCTTATGGCTACACCTTC. The chain employs TRBV6-1 and TRBJ1-2, with 7 bases lining up with TRBD1. CDR1 and CDR2 (germline): MNHNS, SASEGT. The CDR3 runs to 16 residues. J lost 5 bases, V lost 1 base, and 10 bases had no gene match.

A few counts support this clonotype. The CDR3 sequence is CASRQGAEGETQYF. As DNA, the CDR3 is TGTGCCAGCAGGCAGGGGGCGGAGGGAGAGACCCAGTACTTC. The chain has TRBV2 and TRBJ2-7; 8 bases align to TRBD1. The tail of the sequence fits TRBJ2-5 better, so the J call may be wrong. Germline values: CDR1 SNHLY, CDR2 FYNNEI. The CDR3 contains 14 residues.

There are a few counts of this clonotype. This chain connects TRBV7-2 to TRBJ2-7; possibly TRBD1 for D (6 bases). The CDR3 extends over 15 amino acids. Germline CDR1 and CDR2: SGHTA and FQGNSA. V lost 5 bases to trimming and J lost 2 bases, with 16 bases between them. This CDR3 is CASSRTGHQPYEQYF. CDR3 DNA sequence: TGTGCCAGCAGCCGGACGGGACATCAACCCTACGAGCAGTACTTC. Filled out from reference TRBV7-2 and TRBJ2-7, the complete variable domain reads GAGVSQSPSNKVTEKGKDVELRCDPISGHTALYWYRQSLGQGLEFLIYFQGNSAPDKSGLPSDRFSAERTGGSVSTLTIQRTQQEDSAVYLCASSRTGHQPYEQYFGPGTRLTVT.

This clonotype turned up a few times. The chain couples TRBV5-1 to TRBJ2-1; D is uncertain. The germline gives CDR1 SGHRS, CDR2 YFSETQ. V lost 0 bases and J lost 8, with 12 bases in between. This CDR3 has 14 residues. The CDR3 sequence is CASSLGAPVDEQFF. The CDR3 coding sequence is TGCGCCAGCAGCTTGGGAGCCCCGGTCGATGAGCAGTTCTTC.

This sequence joins TRBV13 and TRBJ2-6; D is ambiguous. The CDR3 runs to 12 residues. Deletions cut 1 base from V and 15 bases from J, with 10 bases between. Germline CDR1 reads PRHDT; CDR2 reads FYEKMQ (reference sequence). This chain's CDR3 is CASSLEESNLTF. The DNA of the CDR3 is TGTGCCAGCAGCTTAGAAGAATCCAACCTGACTTTC.

As for this clonotype: This sequence may be a read error, since a much larger clone differs from it by one base. The chain links TRBV5-1 to TRBJ2-7; tentatively, D is TRBD1 or TRBD2 (5 bases each). This CDR3 contains 14 residues. Germline V CDR1 and CDR2: SGHRS, YFSETQ. V lost 4 bases to trimming and J lost 7 bases, with 18 bases between them. The CDR3 nucleotides read TGCGCCAGCAGCCTGACCCAAGAGGGGAATGAGCAGTACTTC. This translates into CASSLTQEGNEQYF. Full variable domain (missing parts from reference TRBV5-1 and TRBJ2-7): KAGVTQTPRYLIKTRGQQVTLSCSPISGHRSVSWYQQTPGQGLQFLFEYFSETQRNKGNFPGRFSGRQFSNSRSEMNVSTLELGDSALYLCASSLTQEGNEQYFGPGTRLTVT.

The chain uses TRBV5-1 and TRBJ2-5, with TRBD2 matching 10 bases. The germline V gene has CDR1 SGHRS and CDR2 YFSETQ. This CDR3 is built from 18 residues. Trimming removed 4 bases from V and 5 bases from J; junction bases left unmatched: 17. The CDR3 region has the DNA TGCGCCAGCAGCAAAAGGCTAACTAGCGGGAACCTTGTGGAGACCCAGTACTTC. Translating gives CASSKRLTSGNLVETQYF.